The 14 T cell receptor beta chains reported below all come from one sample, sequenced in a study of vaccination and CD4 T cells after COVID-19. Their antigens remain unidentified. Researchers used the Oncomine TCR Beta short-read assay to sequence DNA from cultured CD4+ T cells. The source of extracted genomic DNA was cultured CD4+ T cells. TCRdb fed the PCR reads into MiXCR, producing one record per CDR3 protein. The data show 9,000 to 13,000 distinct CDR3 sequences, about 27% seen once. Treatment described: roughly 10-day PBMC culture with coronavirus spike peptide pools or control peptides (ViraFEST assay). During the years 2011-2018, before the COVID-19 pandemic, the unexposed donor's CD4+ T cells were collected. The sample was CD4+ T cells from blood, cultured in vitro. Receptor source: a human donor in good health.

V usage is TRBV20-1 and J usage is TRBJ2-7, with TRBD1 matching over 10 bases. Unmatched junction bases numbered 10, after V lost 2 bases and J lost 3 bases. Looked up from germline, CDR1 is DFQATT and CDR2 is SNEGSKA (reference sequence). The CDR3 loop spans 16 amino acids. CDR3 region: CSARPGLGQGSYEQYF. CDR3 sequence (DNA): TGCAGTGCTAGACCGGGGTTGGGACAGGGGAGCTACGAGCAGTACTTC.

The chain employs TRBV10-3 and TRBJ2-7; 9 bases align to TRBD1. Germline CDR1 and CDR2: ENHRY and SYGVKD. The CDR3 is 15 residues long. Trimming took 7 bases from V and 0 from J; bases not matched to a gene: 7. CDR3 bases: TGTGCCATCACTGGGGACAGGGCGAGCTCCTACGAGCAGTACTTC. Its translation: CAITGDRASSYEQYF.

The gene calls are TRBV9 and TRBJ2-1; the match to TRBD1 covers 10 bases. V was pared by 2 bases and J by 10 bases, with 9 bases of the junction left unmatched. CDR3 length equals 15 residues. Looked up from germline, CDR1 is SGDLS and CDR2 is YYNGEE. The CDR3 sequence is CASSVRTGGGDEQFF. The DNA for the CDR3 is TGTGCCAGCAGCGTCCGGACAGGGGGAGGGGACGAGCAGTTCTTC.

The CDR3 DNA sequence: TGTGCCAGCAGTTACGTAGCGGAGCCTCCCTACAATGAGCAGTTCTTC. Residues: CASSYVAEPPYNEQFF. V usage is TRBV6-2 or TRBV6-3 and J usage is TRBJ2-1; D possibly corresponds to TRBD2 (6 bases). Germline V gene data show CDR1 as MNHEY and CDR2 as SVGEGT. V lost 2 bases to trimming and J lost 2 bases, with 13 bases between them. The CDR3 covers 16 residues.

This clonotype was seen a few times. This chain connects TRBV20-1 to TRBJ2-5; D possibly matches TRBD1 or TRBD2 (6 bases each). The CDR3 runs 13 residues. V lost 6 bases and J lost 5, with 16 bases in between. Per the germline V gene, CDR1 is DFQATT and CDR2 is SNEGSKA (reference sequence). Here the CDR3 reads CSAPGALMETQYF. CDR3 nucleotides: TGCAGTGCGCCGGGGGCACTCATGGAGACCCAGTACTTC.

This clonotype was recorded a few times. The J gene is TRBJ1-2, the V gene TRBV10-3; 9 bases map to TRBD1. The CDR3 totals 14 residues. V trimming: 7 bases; J trimming: 8 bases; junction bases outside the gene matches: 11. Germline CDR1 ENHRY, CDR2 SYGVKD. CDR3 residues: CAITTGTGRWGYTF. The CDR3 DNA is TGTGCCATCACCACCGGGACAGGGAGATGGGGCTACACCTTC.

This clonotype has only a few counts. V gene TRBV20-1 combines with J gene TRBJ2-1; either TRBD1 or TRBD2 may fit D (7 bases each). Trimming took off 2 bases at V and 2 bases at J, with 19 bases between the two ends. The CDR3 has 17 amino acids. Germline V lookup: CDR1 DFQATT, CDR2 SNEGSKA (reference sequence). CDR3 region: CSARSQGGTVAYNEQFF. CDR3 DNA sequence: TGCAGTGCTAGATCGCAGGGAGGGACAGTTGCCTACAATGAGCAGTTCTTC.

CDR3: CATQRGAGELFF. The CDR3 DNA is TGTGCCACCCAGCGGGGGGCCGGGGAGCTGTTTTTT. This sequence joins TRBV6-1 and TRBJ2-2; 9 bases match TRBD2. CDR1 is MNHNS, CDR2 SASEGT, per germline. After removal of 10 bases from V and 6 bases from J, the junction contained 3 bases not matched to a gene. This CDR3 contains 12 residues.

This clonotype came up a few times. This chain uses TRBV19 with TRBJ1-6; tentatively, D is TRBD1 (5 bases). The germline V gene has CDR1 LNHDA and CDR2 SQIVND (reference sequence). This CDR3 contains 13 residues. With 4 bases removed from V and 7 bases from J, the gap between germline ends came to 8 bases. The CDR3 is CASSRGENSPLHF. The DNA for the CDR3 is TGTGCCAGTAGTAGGGGGGAGAATTCACCCCTCCACTTT.

CDR3 residues: CASSQIWTSGPNEQFF. The CDR3 DNA sequence: TGCGCCAGCAGCCAAATATGGACTAGTGGGCCCAATGAGCAGTTCTTC. The V call is TRBV5-1, the J call TRBJ2-1; 7 bases agree with TRBD2. Germline V lookup: CDR1 SGHRS, CDR2 YFSETQ. J lost 6 bases, V lost 4 bases, and 13 bases had no gene match. There are 16 residues in the CDR3.

CDR3 residues: CSARVGDEAFF. DNA of the CDR3: TGCAGTGCTAGAGTAGGCGACGAAGCTTTCTTT. The chain combines TRBV20-1 with TRBJ1-1; no clear D gene. The V gene lost 1 base and the J gene lost 8 bases, with 8 bases spanning the gap. The CDR3 sequence is 11 residues long. The germline CDR1 and CDR2 sequences are DFQATT and SNEGSKA (reference sequence).

This clonotype was picked up a small number of times. CDR3 nucleotides: TGTGCCAGCAGCGCCCAGACAGGGGATAATCAGCCCCAGCATTTT. Translated, it gives CASSAQTGDNQPQHF. The J gene is TRBJ1-5, the V gene TRBV7-3; 8 nucleotides match TRBD1. The germline CDR1 and CDR2 sequences are SGHTA and FQGTGA. Losses at the gene ends were 5 bases for V and 4 bases for J; bases not matched to a gene: 7. This CDR3 spans 15 amino acids.

This chain links TRBV27 with TRBJ2-2; 14 nucleotides line up with TRBD2. The junction had 10 bases not matched to a gene; V was cut back by 5 bases and J by 2 bases. From germline, CDR1 is MNHEY and CDR2 SMNVEV (reference sequence). The CDR3 contains 19 residues. DNA of the CDR3: TGTGCCAGCAGTCTAAAGGGACTAGCGGGAGTTCGAAACACCGGGGAGCTGTTTTTT. This translates into CASSLKGLAGVRNTGELFF.

This chain links TRBV7-8 with TRBJ2-7; D not certain. This CDR3 is 15 amino acids long. Germline CDR1 is SGHVS and CDR2 is FQNEAQ. V gave up 0 bases and J gave up 3 bases, with 12 bases separating them. The CDR3 DNA follows: TGTGCCAGCAGCTTAGCAGAAGGGCAGCACTACGAGCAGTACTTC. This codes for CASSLAEGQHYEQYF.